The 28 T cell receptor beta chains reported below all come from one sample, sequenced in a study of blood T cells in healthy people across ages. A sample-barcoded 5' primer and a J-beta primer mix were used in a second PCR of about 7 to 12 cycles. TCRdb reanalysed the 5' RACE reads using MiXCR and keeps one entry per CDR3 protein. The sample gives about 730,000 distinct CDR3 sequences, 40% to 45% of which show up once; around 20% is in the top ten. What was sequenced was blood. These TCRs come from a woman in her fifties or sixties in good health.

The chain joins TRBV4-1 to TRBJ2-5; TRBD2 aligns across 9 bases. Trimming cost V 3 bases and J 0 bases; bases outside gene matches: 11. Per germline, CDR1 MGHRA and CDR2 YSYEKL. The CDR3 contains 18 residues. The CDR3, as DNA: TGCGCCAGCAGCCAGGGGCTAGCGGGGAGAACGTACCAAGAGACCCAGTACTTC. Residues: CASSQGLAGRTYQETQYF.

The chain couples TRBV7-6 to TRBJ1-1, with 9 bases that match TRBD1. J gave up 0 bases and V 3 bases, and 8 bases lay outside the gene matches. CDR1 and CDR2 from the germline V gene are SGHVS and FNYEAQ. The CDR3 consists of 17 residues. CDR3 DNA: TGTGCCAGCAGCTTTGGGACAGGGAGCATTCTGAACACTGAAGCTTTCTTT. This translates into CASSFGTGSILNTEAFF. The full variable domain, in which reference TRBV7-6 and TRBJ1-1 provide the parts outside the CDR3, is GAGVSQSPRYKVTKRGQDVALRCDPISGHVSLYWYRQALGQGPEFLTYFNYEAQQDKSGLPNDRFSAERPEGSISTLTIQRTEQRDSAMYRCASSFGTGSILNTEAFFGQGTRLTVV.

This clonotype was detected only a few times. The chain is built from TRBV29-1 and TRBJ1-1; tentative D call: TRBD1 (6 bases). Trimming left V 7 bases short and J 1 base short, with 19 bases between. CDR1 and CDR2 (germline): SQVTM, ANQGSEA. CDR3 length: 15 residues. The CDR3 DNA sequence: TGCAGCGCCCTAACAGGGCTACTAAGGAACACTGAAGCTTTCTTT. Translating gives CSALTGLLRNTEAFF.

This chain connects TRBV7-2 to TRBJ2-5; tentatively, D is TRBD2 (5 bases). In germline, CDR1 is SGHTA, CDR2 FQGNSA. This CDR3 comprises 15 residues. V was trimmed by 2 bases and J by 11 bases, leaving 21 bases between them. The CDR3 sequence: CASSLRGLLRDEQYF. The CDR3 DNA reads TGTGCCAGCAGCTTACGCGGGCTGTTGAGGGATGAGCAGTACTTC.

In regard to this clonotype: Since a much larger clone is just one base distant, this may be a read error. CDR3 in DNA: TGTGCCATCAGTTCCGGGGGTGGGGCAAGCTCCGAGCAGTACTTC. This translates into CAISSGGGASSEQYF. The rearrangement uses TRBV10-3 and TRBJ2-4; D possibly corresponds to TRBD2 (6 bases). The J call may be mistaken, given a closer DNA end match to TRBJ2-7. Germline V CDR1 and CDR2: ENHRY, SYGVKD. This CDR3 has 15 residues.

The chain is built from TRBV7-9 and TRBJ2-5; a possible D gene is TRBD1 (5 bases). The J call is uncertain, as TRBJ2-7 better fits the DNA end. Germline CDR1 and CDR2: SEHNR and FQNEAQ (reference sequence). The CDR3 length is 12 residues. The CDR3 here is CASIPKGDEQYF. CDR3 nucleotide sequence: TGTGCCAGCATCCCGAAAGGGGACGAGCAGTACTTC.

This clonotype was seen only a few times. Here the CDR3 DNA reads TGTGCCAGCAGCTTAGACAGCCCAGCGCATCCCTACAATGAGCAGTTCTTC. This encodes CASSLDSPAHPYNEQFF. This chain joins TRBV7-2 and TRBJ2-1; D is unclear. The CDR3 spans 17 residues. Germline loops: CDR1 SGHTA, CDR2 FQGNSA. V was shortened by 1 base and J by 2 bases, with 15 bases between the two germline ends.

Worth noting for this clonotype: One end of the junction fails to match germline, which may point to a read error. This chain uses TRBV20-1 with TRBJ2-7; 9 nucleotides line up with TRBD1. The J call may be in error: the DNA end matches TRBJ2-4 better. Germline V gives CDR1 DFQATT, CDR2 SNEGSKA (reference sequence). The CDR3 consists of 17 residues. In nucleotides, the CDR3 is TGCGGTGCTAAACACCTGCCGGGACAGGGTCCGGTAGCCATTCAGTACTTC. Amino acid sequence: CGAKHLPGQGPVAIQYF.

A note on this clonotype: A clone one base away is much larger, so this may be a read error. The chain is built from TRBV11-2 and TRBJ1-2; 9 bases are a match to TRBD1. CDR3 size: 12 residues. V shed 5 bases, J shed 8 bases, and the junction held 3 bases outside the gene matches. Germline CDR1 is SGHAT and CDR2 is FQNNGV. The CDR3 nucleotides read TGTGCCAGCAGCCGGACAGGGGAAGGCTACACCTTC. Its translation: CASSRTGEGYTF.

This clonotype has only a few counts. The chain has TRBV6-6 and TRBJ2-7; 15 positions agree with TRBD2. CDR1 is MNHNY, CDR2 SVGAGI, per germline (reference sequence). Losses at the gene ends were 5 bases for V and 2 bases for J; bases not matched to a gene: 7. This CDR3 spans 17 amino acids. CDR3 protein: CASSPGTSGGLTYEQYF. CDR3 sequence (DNA): TGTGCCAGCAGTCCAGGGACTAGCGGGGGGCTCACCTACGAGCAGTACTTC.

This sequence joins TRBV29-1 and TRBJ2-2; 10 bases agree with TRBD1. Germline-derived CDR1 and CDR2 are SQVTM and ANQGSEA. This CDR3 is 14 amino acids long. J was trimmed by 4 bases and V by 6 bases; bases with no gene match: 5. The CDR3 sequence: CSVGQGGGTGELFF. The CDR3 nucleotides are TGCAGCGTAGGACAGGGGGGTGGCACCGGGGAGCTGTTTTTT.

The chain joins TRBV11-2 to TRBJ2-5; the match to TRBD2 covers 9 bases. V gave up 7 bases and J gave up 4 bases; unmatched junction bases: 10. This CDR3 region has 15 residues. Per germline, CDR1 SGHAT and CDR2 FQNNGV. The CDR3 region is CASTLSGSPRETQYF. The CDR3 nucleotides read TGTGCCAGCACCCTTAGCGGGAGTCCAAGAGAGACCCAGTACTTC.

The rearrangement joins TRBV20-1 to TRBJ2-3; 9 bases agree with TRBD1. V was pared by 2 bases and J by 4 bases, with 4 bases of the junction left unmatched. This CDR3 has 14 amino acids. CDR1 and CDR2 from the germline V gene are DFQATT and SNEGSKA (reference sequence). Here the CDR3 DNA reads TGCAGTGCTAGACCGGACAGGGGAGCAGATACGCAGTATTTT. Translated, it gives CSARPDRGADTQYF.

This chain connects TRBV10-3 to TRBJ1-2, with D possibly TRBD1 on 5 matching bases. The CDR3 is 15 amino acids. In germline, CDR1 is ENHRY, CDR2 SYGVKD. Deletions cut 2 bases from V and 1 base from J, with 11 bases between. CDR3 in amino acids: CAISEGREYNYGYTF. CDR3 DNA sequence: TGTGCCATCAGTGAGGGCAGGGAGTATAACTATGGCTACACCTTC.

V is TRBV5-6 and J is TRBJ1-5, with no clear D. The germline V gene has CDR1 SGHDT and CDR2 YYEEEE. Trimming took 0 bases from V and 6 from J, leaving 7 bases between them. The CDR3 contains 13 residues. CDR3 residues: CASSLGRSQPQHF. CDR3 in DNA: TGTGCCAGCAGCTTGGGTCGGAGTCAGCCCCAGCATTTT.

The J gene is TRBJ2-1, the V gene TRBV5-1, with TRBD2 matching over 9 bases. The DNA end lines up better with TRBJ2-7; the J call may be wrong. The CDR3 totals 20 residues. Germline V CDR1 and CDR2: SGHRS, YFSETQ. CDR3 sequence reads: CASSLRQGLGSGSSYNEQYF. As DNA, the CDR3 is TGCGCCAGCAGCTTGCGGCAGGGCCTGGGTAGCGGGAGTTCCTACAATGAGCAGTACTTC.

This clonotype occurred a few times. The V and J genes are TRBV30 and TRBJ2-5, with TRBD1 matching over 7 bases. The J call is doubtful: the DNA matches TRBJ2-7 better. Germline CDR1 reads GTSNPN; CDR2 reads SVGIG (reference sequence). The CDR3 totals 13 residues. The CDR3 sequence: CAWSVDREYEQYF. CDR3 sequence (DNA): TGTGCCTGGAGTGTTGACAGGGAATACGAGCAGTACTTC.

This clonotype was seen only a few times. V and J are TRBV20-1 and TRBJ2-2; possibly TRBD1 or TRBD2 for D (6 bases each). Germline V lookup: CDR1 DFQATT, CDR2 SNEGSKA (reference sequence). CDR3 length: 15 amino acids. V dropped 3 bases and J dropped 7 bases, with 18 bases sitting between them. The DNA of the CDR3 is TGCAGTGCTAGGGCCCAGGGGAGGTTGAGCGGGGAGCTGTTTTTT. Residues: CSARAQGRLSGELFF.

The chain couples TRBV20-1 to TRBJ2-1; 7 nucleotides line up with TRBD1. This CDR3 is built from 14 residues. CDR1 and CDR2 (germline): DFQATT, SNEGSKA (reference sequence). J gave up 0 bases and V 5 bases, and 4 bases lay outside the gene matches. In DNA form, the CDR3 reads TGCAGTGCTCCTAGACAGGGCTCCTACAATGAGCAGTTCTTC. It specifies CSAPRQGSYNEQFF.

This clonotype appeared a single time. This chain uses TRBV6-6 with TRBJ1-2, with D unresolved. Trimming left V 7 bases short and J 6 bases short, with 18 bases between. Per germline, CDR1 MNHNY and CDR2 SVGAGI (reference sequence). There are 14 residues in the CDR3. The CDR3 is CASKMREAGNGYTF. CDR3 DNA: TGTGCCAGCAAGATGAGGGAGGCGGGGAATGGCTACACCTTC.

This clonotype appeared a few times. This chain joins TRBV4-2 and TRBJ2-3, with a tentative D call TRBD1 (6 bases). CDR1 is LGHNA, CDR2 YNFKEQ, per germline. V dropped 2 bases and J dropped 0 bases, with 12 bases sitting between them. The CDR3 sequence is 16 residues long. The CDR3 here is CASSQRQVTSTDTQYF. The DNA for the CDR3 is TGTGCCAGCAGCCAAAGACAGGTAACTAGCACAGATACGCAGTATTTT.

This clonotype has ten or more counts. The V call is TRBV25-1, the J call TRBJ2-3; 12 bases are a match to TRBD2. The CDR3 extends over 16 amino acids. Germline V gene lookup returns CDR1 MGHDK and CDR2 SYGVNS. V was clipped by 6 bases and J by 1 base; unmatched bases: 5. For the CDR3, the DNA is TGTGCCAGCAGCCCTAGCGGGAGGGCTGGCACAGATACGCAGTATTTT. It translates to CASSPSGRAGTDTQYF.

The chain couples TRBV20-1 to TRBJ2-3; the D gene is possibly TRBD2 (5 bases). With 3 bases removed from V and 4 bases from J, the gap between germline ends came to 14 bases. The V gene's germline CDR1 is DFQATT and CDR2 SNEGSKA (reference sequence). This CDR3 is 14 amino acids long. CDR3 region: CSASVGVEPDTQYF. The DNA for the CDR3 is TGCAGTGCTAGCGTCGGGGTTGAGCCAGATACGCAGTATTTT.

There are a few counts of this clonotype. This rearrangement joins TRBV20-1 to TRBJ2-5; tentative D call: TRBD2 (5 bases). Germline CDR1 DFQATT, CDR2 SNEGSKA (reference sequence). This CDR3 spans 14 amino acids. The V and J ends lost 3 bases and 11 bases respectively, with 22 bases between them. The CDR3 DNA follows: TGCAGTGCTAGGGTTGGTGGGAGAGTTAATGAGCAGTACTTC. Its translation: CSARVGGRVNEQYF.

CDR3 sequence reads: CASSYLAAAGGDTQYF. CDR3 bases: TGTGCCAGCAGTTACCTGGCCGCCGCCGGTGGGGATACGCAGTATTTT. The V gene is TRBV6-5, the J gene TRBJ2-3; no definite D call. The length of the CDR3 is 16 residues. Trimming left V 2 bases short and J 6 bases short, with 18 bases between. Germline V gene lookup returns CDR1 MNHEY and CDR2 SVGAGI.

This clonotype was seen only a few times. The CDR3 nucleotides read TGCGCCAGCAGCCAAGATCAGGCAGGGAATAATTCACCCCTCCACTTT. Its protein product is CASSQDQAGNNSPLHF. This rearrangement joins TRBV4-3 to TRBJ1-6, with D possibly matching TRBD1 (5 bases). The CDR3 is made up of 16 amino acids. Per germline, CDR1 LGHNA and CDR2 YSLEER. The V gene lost 0 bases and the J gene lost 5 bases, with 11 bases spanning the gap.

The CDR3 spells CASSPRGAAYNEQYF. CDR3 DNA sequence: TGTGCCAGCAGCCCCCGGGGAGCAGCATACAATGAGCAGTACTTC. The V gene is TRBV7-9, the J gene TRBJ2-5, with a weak D call TRBD2 (5 bases). The CDR3 is 15 amino acids. Trimming left V 5 bases short and J 11 bases short, with 24 bases between. The germline gives CDR1 SEHNR, CDR2 FQNEAQ (reference sequence).

The chain uses TRBV16 and TRBJ2-7, with D unresolved. V was clipped by 1 base and J by 5 bases, with 6 bases between them. CDR3 length: 12 residues. Germline values: CDR1 KGHSY, CDR2 FQNENV. The CDR3, as DNA: TGTGCCAGCAGCCAATTAGCCCACGAGCAGTACTTC. Translating it yields CASSQLAHEQYF.